A selection of T cell receptor beta chains follows, all from one sample in a study of blood T cell repertoires in COVID-19. Assay used: immunoSEQ multiplex PCR; TCRdb lists only in-frame clones, some missing. The repertoire includes 300,000 to 400,000 clones, 87% of them detected once, and around 9.9% sits in the top ten. Sequencing was carried out using peripheral blood. Receptors originate from a man aged 25-45 years with COVID-19, enrolled during active disease. Both conserved end residues are part of each CDR3. Fields, in order: V gene, clone size, D gene, J gene, CDR3 protein, CDR3 DNA. The D gene is left open where the match is weak. Part of the rows lack a size; the others show once, few, many or a class for expanded clones.

V: TRBV5-1; size: .; D: TRBD2; J: TRBJ2-1; CDR3: CASSLEGLEINEQFF; DNA: TGCGCCAGCAGCTTGGAAGGACTAGAGATAAATGAGCAGTTCTTC
V: TRBV6-5; size: .; D: TRBD1; J: TRBJ2-7; CDR3: CASTKGQLPYEQYF; DNA: TGTGCCAGCACCAAGGGACAGCTTCCCTACGAGCAGTACTTC
V: TRBV6-1; size: .; D: TRBD1; J: TRBJ2-7; CDR3: CASSEVGTGAYEQYF; DNA: TGTGCCAGCAGTGAAGTTGGAACAGGGGCCTACGAGCAGTACTTC
V: TRBV12-5; size: .; D: .; J: TRBJ1-5; CDR3: CASGLREFDQPQHF; DNA: TGTGCTAGTGGTTTGCGAGAATTCGATCAGCCCCAGCATTTT
V: TRBV24-1; size: .; D: .; J: TRBJ2-1; CDR3: CATSEGRQVVNEQFF; DNA: TGTGCCACCAGTGAAGGCAGGCAAGTTGTAAATGAGCAGTTCTTC
V: TRBV19; size: .; D: .; J: TRBJ1-5; CDR3: CASSIDGFQTPSSNQPQHF; DNA: TGTGCCAGTAGTATAGATGGATTCCAGACCCCTAGTAGCAATCAGCCCCAGCATTTT
V: TRBV7-8; size: .; D: TRBD2; J: TRBJ2-2; CDR3: CASSSWTSGSGELFF; DNA: TGTGCCAGCAGCTCCTGGACTAGCGGGTCCGGGGAGCTGTTTTTT
V: TRBV9; size: .; D: TRBD1; J: TRBJ1-3; CDR3: CASSDGTDGNTIYF; DNA: TGTGCCAGCAGCGACGGGACAGACGGAAACACCATATATTTT
V: TRBV27; size: few; D: TRBD1; J: TRBJ1-2; CDR3: CASTPRTGGIYGYTF; DNA: TGTGCCAGCACCCCCCGGACAGGGGGCATCTATGGCTACACCTTC
V: TRBV9; size: .; D: TRBD1; J: TRBJ2-7; CDR3: CASSVPPDRVGEQYF; DNA: TGTGCCAGCAGCGTACCCCCGGACAGGGTAGGCGAGCAGTACTTC
V: TRBV7-2; size: .; D: TRBD2; J: TRBJ2-3; CDR3: CASSLAESIAGGGTDTQYF; DNA: TGTGCCAGCAGCTTAGCCGAAAGTATAGCGGGAGGTGGCACAGATACGCAGTATTTT
V: TRBV4-2; size: .; D: .; J: TRBJ2-3; CDR3: CASSPFGGSSTDTQYF; DNA: TGTGCCAGCAGCCCGTTTGGGGGGAGTAGCACAGATACGCAGTATTTT
V: TRBV12-3/TRBV12-4; size: few; D: .; J: TRBJ1-2; CDR3: CASRYLEAHF; DNA: TGTGCCAGCAGGTACCTCGAGGCCCACTTC
V: TRBV9; size: once; D: TRBD1; J: TRBJ1-4; CDR3: CASSPGTGSNEKLFF; DNA: TGTGCCAGCAGCCCTGGGACAGGGTCTAATGAAAAACTGTTTTTT
V: TRBV7-3; size: .; D: TRBD1; J: TRBJ1-2; CDR3: CASSRSGGLYGYTF; DNA: TGTGCCAGCAGCCGTTCAGGGGGCCTCTATGGCTACACCTTC
V: TRBV6-1; size: .; D: TRBD1; J: TRBJ2-6; CDR3: CASSGEGTGYSGANVLTF; DNA: TGTGCCAGCAGTGGGGAGGGGACAGGGTACTCTGGGGCCAACGTCCTGACTTTC
V: TRBV4-2; size: .; D: TRBD2; J: TRBJ2-2; CDR3: CASSQAQGTSGGAGTGELFF; DNA: TGTGCCAGCAGCCAAGCCCAGGGGACTAGCGGGGGGGCCGGGACCGGGGAGCTGTTTTTT
V: TRBV7-2; size: .; D: TRBD1; J: TRBJ1-3; CDR3: CASSSRGTGGLGNTIYF; DNA: TGTGCCAGCAGCTCCCGTGGGACAGGGGGACTAGGAAACACCATATATTTT
V: TRBV18; size: .; D: .; J: TRBJ2-1; CDR3: CASSPTTGQGEQFF; DNA: TGTGCCAGCTCACCAACGACAGGCCAGGGTGAGCAGTTCTTC
V: TRBV5-4; size: .; D: .; J: TRBJ2-7; CDR3: CASSSDTYEQYF; DNA: TGTGCCAGCAGCTCCGACACGTACGAGCAGTACTTC
V: TRBV29-1; size: .; D: .; J: TRBJ2-5; CDR3: CSVERQLQETQYF; DNA: TGCAGCGTTGAGCGGCAGCTACAAGAGACCCAGTACTTC
V: TRBV7-2; size: .; D: TRBD2; J: TRBJ2-1; CDR3: CASRSGGADEQFF; DNA: TGTGCCAGCCGGAGCGGGGGGGCGGATGAGCAGTTCTTC
V: TRBV6-5; size: once; D: TRBD1; J: TRBJ2-7; CDR3: CASSYGTGGNYEQYF; DNA: TGTGCCAGCAGTTACGGAACAGGGGGCAACTACGAGCAGTACTTC
V: TRBV28; size: .; D: .; J: TRBJ1-4; CDR3: CASSMILAGNEKLFF; DNA: TGTGCCAGCAGTATGATATTAGCCGGAAATGAAAAACTGTTTTTT
V: TRBV5-1; size: .; D: TRBD2; J: TRBJ2-5; CDR3: CASSPLPGLGEETQYF; DNA: TGCGCCAGCAGCCCTCTCCCGGGACTAGGGGAAGAGACCCAGTACTTC
V: TRBV24-1; size: many; D: .; J: TRBJ2-2; CDR3: CATSDWTDTGELFF; DNA: TGTGCCACCAGTGATTGGACAGACACCGGGGAGCTGTTTTTT
V: TRBV9; size: .; D: .; J: TRBJ2-4; CDR3: CASSVGPRQRLAKNIQYF; DNA: TGTGCCAGCAGCGTAGGACCCCGACAGAGACTAGCCAAAAACATTCAGTACTTC
V: TRBV9; size: .; D: TRBD2; J: TRBJ2-3; CDR3: CASSVGGSGRTDTQYF; DNA: TGTGCCAGCAGCGTAGGGGGTAGCGGGAGAACAGATACGCAGTATTTT
V: TRBV9; size: .; D: .; J: TRBJ1-1; CDR3: CASSPRGGLGTEAFF; DNA: TGTGCCAGCAGCCCCCGCGGGGGGCTCGGCACTGAAGCTTTCTTT
V: TRBV6-6; size: .; D: TRBD1; J: TRBJ1-2; CDR3: CASSQPTGTGYTF; DNA: TGTGCCAGCAGTCAACCGACAGGGACTGGCTACACCTTC
V: TRBV2; size: .; D: TRBD1; J: TRBJ1-5; CDR3: CASRTGVDQPQHF; DNA: TGTGCCAGCAGGACAGGGGTCGATCAGCCCCAGCATTTT
V: TRBV29-1; size: .; D: .; J: TRBJ2-7; CDR3: CSVEESREQYF; DNA: TGCAGCGTTGAAGAATCCCGCGAGCAGTACTTC
V: TRBV23-1; size: few; D: TRBD1; J: TRBJ1-5; CDR3: CASSRAGGQPQHF; DNA: TGCGCCAGCAGTAGGGCAGGGGGTCAGCCCCAGCATTTT
V: TRBV2; size: .; D: TRBD1; J: TRBJ1-5; CDR3: CASSEASTGENSNQPQHF; DNA: TGTGCCAGCAGTGAAGCCTCCACAGGGGAGAATAGCAATCAGCCCCAGCATTTT
V: TRBV19; size: .; D: TRBD1; J: TRBJ1-5; CDR3: CASMPLDRGMGQPQHF; DNA: TGTGCCAGTATGCCTCTCGACAGGGGTATGGGTCAGCCCCAGCATTTT
V: TRBV6-2/TRBV6-3; size: .; D: TRBD2; J: TRBJ2-1; CDR3: CASSDGLAGGPTYNEQFF; DNA: TGTGCCAGCAGTGACGGACTAGCGGGAGGGCCCACCTACAATGAGCAGTTCTTC
V: TRBV5-6; size: few; D: .; J: TRBJ1-4; CDR3: CASTRSGGEKLFF; DNA: TGTGCCAGCACCAGAAGTGGGGGGGAAAAACTGTTTTTT
V: TRBV6-5; size: .; D: .; J: TRBJ1-3; CDR3: CASSYGHTSSGNTIYF; DNA: TGTGCCAGCAGTTACGGCCACACCAGCTCTGGAAACACCATATATTTT
V: TRBV15; size: .; D: .; J: TRBJ2-7; CDR3: CATSRDHRDGSYEQYF; DNA: TGTGCCACCAGCAGAGATCACAGGGACGGATCCTACGAGCAGTACTTC
V: TRBV7-3; size: .; D: .; J: TRBJ2-5; CDR3: CASSPKAGHIQETQYF; DNA: TGTGCCAGCAGCCCCAAAGCGGGCCATATCCAAGAGACCCAGTACTTC